The clone carrying this TCR beta chain was seen more than once but under ten times. As yet, its antigen is unknown. TCRdb independently ran MiXCR on the reads; one entry per CDR3 protein. The sample has 100,000 to 150,000 distinct CDR3 sequences, roughly 32% seen once; the top ten hold roughly 58%. This record comes from a study of T cell repertoires in cytomegalovirus infection. Study overall: Well-studied HLA-B-restricted CMV epitopes were used in the study alongside recently identified HLA-C-restricted ones. TCR beta signatures that were public indicated CMV infection and matching HLA type. Overall study results and limits: In two of eight donors, the top clonotype was HLA-C-restricted CMV-specific. People with CMV and the relevant HLA were identified by cumulative public TCR beta family frequency.

This CDR3 contains 14 residues. V was clipped by 0 bases and J by 4 bases, with 8 bases between them. Germline lookup yields CDR1 KGHSH and CDR2 LQKENI. The TCR sequence derives from a human donor in good health (CMV status not recorded). Some clones in this sample may be carry-over from other donors' samples. The starting material was CD8+ T cells from cultured PBMCs, obtained from culture after CMV antigen stimulation. This sequence joins TRBV18 and TRBJ2-3; D uncertain. CDR3 protein: CASSPPSSADTQYF. For the CDR3, the DNA is TGTGCCAGCTCACCACCGTCCAGTGCAGATACGCAGTATTTT.